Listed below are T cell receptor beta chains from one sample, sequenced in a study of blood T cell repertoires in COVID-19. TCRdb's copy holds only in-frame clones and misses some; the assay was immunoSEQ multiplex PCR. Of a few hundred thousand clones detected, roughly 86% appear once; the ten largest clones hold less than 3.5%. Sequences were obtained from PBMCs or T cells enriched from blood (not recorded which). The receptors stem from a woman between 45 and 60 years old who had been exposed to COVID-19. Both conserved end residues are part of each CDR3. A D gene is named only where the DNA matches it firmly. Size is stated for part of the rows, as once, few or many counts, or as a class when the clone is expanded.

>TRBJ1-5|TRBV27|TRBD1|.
TGTGCCACCAAACCGAGGACAGGGGAAGGGAATCAGCCCCAGCATTTT
CATKPRTGEGNQPQHF
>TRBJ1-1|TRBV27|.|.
TGTGCCAGCAGTCTTTCCGGGACAACAGGCACTGAAGCTTTCTTT
CASSLSGTTGTEAFF
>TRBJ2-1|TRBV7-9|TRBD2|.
TGTGCCAGCAGTTCCATAGCGGGGGGGAGGAATGAGCAGTTCTTC
CASSSIAGGRNEQFF
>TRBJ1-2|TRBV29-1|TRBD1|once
TGCAGCACCAGACAGGGAGCTCATGGCTACACCTTC
CSTRQGAHGYTF
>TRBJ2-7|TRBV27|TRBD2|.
TGTGCCAGCAGAAAAGAGCGGGGGGGCTGGTACGAGCAGTACTTC
CASRKERGGWYEQYF
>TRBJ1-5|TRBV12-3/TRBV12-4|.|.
TGTGCCAGCAGTACATTCAGAAATCAGCCCCAGCATTTT
CASSTFRNQPQHF
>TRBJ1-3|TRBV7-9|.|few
TGTGCCAGCAGCTCCGTGGGGCCGGACACCATATATTTT
CASSSVGPDTIYF
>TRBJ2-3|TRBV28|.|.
TGTGCCAGCAGATCGGGGACAGATACGCAGTATTTT
CASRSGTDTQYF
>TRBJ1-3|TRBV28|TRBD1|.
TGTGCCAGCAGTGCCTCAGGGGGCGAGACTGGAAACACCATATATTTT
CASSASGGETGNTIYF
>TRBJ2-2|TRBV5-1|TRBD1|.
TGCGCCAGCAGCTCCCGTGGGACAGGAACCGGGGAGCTGTTTTTT
CASSSRGTGTGELFF
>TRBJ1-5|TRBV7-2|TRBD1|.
TGTGCCAGCAGCGTGACAGGGTATAGCAATCAGCCCCAGCATTTT
CASSVTGYSNQPQHF
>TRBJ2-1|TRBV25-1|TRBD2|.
TGTGCCAGCAGTGAAACTAGCGGGGTAAACTACAATGAGCAGTTCTTC
CASSETSGVNYNEQFF
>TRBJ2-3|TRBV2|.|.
TGTGCCAGCATGGAAGGCGGGGGCACCACAGATACGCAGTATTTT
CASMEGGGTTDTQYF